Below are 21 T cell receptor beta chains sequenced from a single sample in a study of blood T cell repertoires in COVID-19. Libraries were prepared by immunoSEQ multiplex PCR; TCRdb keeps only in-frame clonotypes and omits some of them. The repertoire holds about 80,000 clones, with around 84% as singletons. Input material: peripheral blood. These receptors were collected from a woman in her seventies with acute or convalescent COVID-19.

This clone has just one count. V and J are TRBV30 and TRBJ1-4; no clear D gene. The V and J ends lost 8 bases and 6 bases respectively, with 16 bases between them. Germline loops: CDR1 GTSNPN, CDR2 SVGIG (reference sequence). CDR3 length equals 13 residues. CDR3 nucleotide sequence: TGTGCCGGGTTGACAATCCGGTATGAAAAACTGTTTTTT. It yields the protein CAGLTIRYEKLFF. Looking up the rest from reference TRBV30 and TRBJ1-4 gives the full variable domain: SQTIHQWPATLVQPVGSPLSLECTVEGTSNPNLYWYRQAAGRGLQLLFYSVGIGQISSEVPQNLSASRPQDRQFILSSKKLLLSDSGFYLCAGLTIRYEKLFFGSGTQLSVL.

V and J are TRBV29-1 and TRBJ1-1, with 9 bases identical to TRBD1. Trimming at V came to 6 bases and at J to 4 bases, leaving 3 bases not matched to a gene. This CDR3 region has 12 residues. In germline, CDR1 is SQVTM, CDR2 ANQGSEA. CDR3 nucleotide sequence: TGCAGCGTGGGACAGGGAAGCACTGAAGCTTTCTTT. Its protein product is CSVGQGSTEAFF.

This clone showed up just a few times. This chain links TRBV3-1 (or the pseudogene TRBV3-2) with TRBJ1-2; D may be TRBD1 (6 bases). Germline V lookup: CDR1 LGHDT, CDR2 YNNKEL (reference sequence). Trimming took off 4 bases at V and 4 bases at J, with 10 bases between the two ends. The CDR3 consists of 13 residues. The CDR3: CASSLTGFYGYTF. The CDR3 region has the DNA TGTGCCAGCAGCCTCACAGGGTTCTATGGCTACACCTTC.

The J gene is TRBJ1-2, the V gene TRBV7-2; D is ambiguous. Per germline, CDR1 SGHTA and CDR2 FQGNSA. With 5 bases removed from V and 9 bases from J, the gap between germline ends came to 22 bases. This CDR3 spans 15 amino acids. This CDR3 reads CASSAVPEVLWSYTF. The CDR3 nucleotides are TGTGCCAGCAGCGCCGTCCCAGAGGTTCTATGGAGCTACACCTTC.

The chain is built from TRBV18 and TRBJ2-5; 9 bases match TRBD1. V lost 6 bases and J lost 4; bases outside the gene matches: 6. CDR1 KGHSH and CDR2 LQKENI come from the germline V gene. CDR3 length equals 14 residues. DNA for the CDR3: TGTGCCAGCTCCTTTGCGGACAGGGGAGAGACCCAGTACTTC. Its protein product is CASSFADRGETQYF.

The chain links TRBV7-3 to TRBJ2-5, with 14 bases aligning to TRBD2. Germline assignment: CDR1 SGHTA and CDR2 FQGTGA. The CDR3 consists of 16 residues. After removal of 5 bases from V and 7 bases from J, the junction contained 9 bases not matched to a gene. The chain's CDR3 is CASSRGTSGGPGTQYF. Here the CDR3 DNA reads TGTGCCAGCAGCCGTGGGACTAGCGGGGGCCCAGGGACCCAGTACTTC.

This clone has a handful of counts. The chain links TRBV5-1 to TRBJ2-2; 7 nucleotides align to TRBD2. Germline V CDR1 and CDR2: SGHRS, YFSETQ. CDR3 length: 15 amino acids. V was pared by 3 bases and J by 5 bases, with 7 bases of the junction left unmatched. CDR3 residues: CASSYGTTVTGELFF. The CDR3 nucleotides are TGCGCCAGCAGCTACGGGACTACCGTTACCGGGGAGCTGTTTTTT.

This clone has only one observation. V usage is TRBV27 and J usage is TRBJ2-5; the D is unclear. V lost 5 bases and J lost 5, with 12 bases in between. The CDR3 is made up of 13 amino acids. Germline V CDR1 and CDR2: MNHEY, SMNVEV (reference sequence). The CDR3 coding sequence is TGTGCCAGCAGTGCACGCAGTTGGGAGACCCAGTACTTC. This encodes CASSARSWETQYF.

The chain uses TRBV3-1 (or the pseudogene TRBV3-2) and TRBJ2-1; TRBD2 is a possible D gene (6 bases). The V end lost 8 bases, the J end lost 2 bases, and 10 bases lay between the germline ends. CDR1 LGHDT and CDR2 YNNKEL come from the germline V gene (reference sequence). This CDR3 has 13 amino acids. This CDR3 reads CASRGVPYNEQFF. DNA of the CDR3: TGTGCCAGCCGCGGGGTACCCTACAATGAGCAGTTCTTC.

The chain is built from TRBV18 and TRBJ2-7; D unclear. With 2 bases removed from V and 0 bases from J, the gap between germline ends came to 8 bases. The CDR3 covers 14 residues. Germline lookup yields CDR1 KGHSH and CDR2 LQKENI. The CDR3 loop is CASSPASPSYEQYF. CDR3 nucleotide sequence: TGTGCCAGCTCACCAGCGTCCCCCTCCTACGAGCAGTACTTC. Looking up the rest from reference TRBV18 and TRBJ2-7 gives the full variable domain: NAGVMQNPRHLVRRRGQEARLRCSPMKGHSHVYWYRQLPEEGLKFMVYLQKENIIDESGMPKERFSAEFPKEGPSILRIQQVVRGDSAAYFCASSPASPSYEQYFGPGTRLTVT.

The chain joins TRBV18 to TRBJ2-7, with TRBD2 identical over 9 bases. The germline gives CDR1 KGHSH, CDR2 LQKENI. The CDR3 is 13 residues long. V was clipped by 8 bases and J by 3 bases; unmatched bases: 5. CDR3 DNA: TGTGCCAGCACGGCTAGCGGGAACTACGAGCAGTACTTC. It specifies CASTASGNYEQYF.

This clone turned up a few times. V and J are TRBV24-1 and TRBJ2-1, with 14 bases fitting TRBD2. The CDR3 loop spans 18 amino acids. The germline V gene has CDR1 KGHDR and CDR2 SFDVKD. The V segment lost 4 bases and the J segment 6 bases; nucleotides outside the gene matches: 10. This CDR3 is CATSDGTSGSPVSNEQFF. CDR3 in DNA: TGTGCCACCAGTGACGGGACTAGCGGGAGTCCCGTTAGCAATGAGCAGTTCTTC.

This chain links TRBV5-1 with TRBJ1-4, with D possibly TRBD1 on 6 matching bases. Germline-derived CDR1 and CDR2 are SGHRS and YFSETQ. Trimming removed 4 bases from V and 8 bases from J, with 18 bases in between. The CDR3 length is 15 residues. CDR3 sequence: CASSPVAGEGEKLFF. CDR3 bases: TGCGCCAGCAGCCCGGTGGCAGGGGAGGGGGAAAAACTGTTTTTT.

The CDR3: CASSQPTSGFQETQYF. CDR3 in DNA: TGTGCCAGCAGCCAACCGACTAGCGGCTTTCAAGAGACCCAGTACTTC. The chain uses TRBV3-1 (or the pseudogene TRBV3-2) and TRBJ2-5; the match to TRBD2 covers 9 bases. This CDR3 has 16 amino acids. V gave up 2 bases and J gave up 2 bases; unmatched junction bases: 6. Germline CDR1 and CDR2: LGHDT and YNNKEL (reference sequence).

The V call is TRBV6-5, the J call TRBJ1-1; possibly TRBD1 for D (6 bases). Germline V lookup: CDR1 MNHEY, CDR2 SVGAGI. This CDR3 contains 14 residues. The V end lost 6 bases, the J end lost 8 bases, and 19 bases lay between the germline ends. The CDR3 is CASRSDRSEGEAFF. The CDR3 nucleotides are TGTGCCAGCAGATCCGACAGGAGCGAGGGAGAAGCTTTCTTT.

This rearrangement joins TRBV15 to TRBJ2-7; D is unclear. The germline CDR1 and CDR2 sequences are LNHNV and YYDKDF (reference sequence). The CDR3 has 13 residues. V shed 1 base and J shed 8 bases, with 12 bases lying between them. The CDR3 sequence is CATSRGSGEKQYF. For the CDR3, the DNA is TGTGCCACCAGCAGAGGATCCGGAGAGAAGCAGTACTTC.

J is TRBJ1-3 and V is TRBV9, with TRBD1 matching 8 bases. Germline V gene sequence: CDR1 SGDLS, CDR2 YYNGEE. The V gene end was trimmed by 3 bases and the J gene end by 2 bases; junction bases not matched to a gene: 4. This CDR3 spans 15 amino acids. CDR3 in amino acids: CASSAEQGAGNTIYF. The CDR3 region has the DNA TGTGCCAGCAGCGCTGAACAGGGGGCTGGAAACACCATATATTTT. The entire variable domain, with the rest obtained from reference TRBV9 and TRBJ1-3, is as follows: DSGVTQTPKHLITATGQRVTLRCSPRSGDLSVYWYQQSLDQGLQFLIQYYNGEERAKGNILERFSAQQFPDLHSELNLSSLELGDSALYFCASSAEQGAGNTIYFGEGSWLTVV.

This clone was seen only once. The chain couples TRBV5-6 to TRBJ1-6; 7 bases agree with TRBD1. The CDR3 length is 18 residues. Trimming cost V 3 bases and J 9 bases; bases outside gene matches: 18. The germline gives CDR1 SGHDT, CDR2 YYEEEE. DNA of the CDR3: TGTGCCAGCAGCTCTTTCTCGACAGGGTTTGGCTTAGGTTCACCCCTCCACTTT. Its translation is CASSSFSTGFGLGSPLHF.

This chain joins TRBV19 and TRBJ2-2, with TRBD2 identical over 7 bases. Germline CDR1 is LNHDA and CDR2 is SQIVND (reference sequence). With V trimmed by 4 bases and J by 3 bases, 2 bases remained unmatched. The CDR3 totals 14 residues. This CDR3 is CASSSGRDTGELFF. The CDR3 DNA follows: TGTGCCAGTAGTAGCGGGAGAGACACCGGGGAGCTGTTTTTT.

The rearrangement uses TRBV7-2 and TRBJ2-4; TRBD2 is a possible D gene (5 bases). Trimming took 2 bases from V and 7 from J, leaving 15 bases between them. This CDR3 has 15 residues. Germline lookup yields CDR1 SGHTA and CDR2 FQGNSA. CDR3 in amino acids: CASSLSPGWTNIQYF. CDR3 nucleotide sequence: TGTGCCAGCAGCTTATCCCCGGGATGGACGAACATTCAGTACTTC.

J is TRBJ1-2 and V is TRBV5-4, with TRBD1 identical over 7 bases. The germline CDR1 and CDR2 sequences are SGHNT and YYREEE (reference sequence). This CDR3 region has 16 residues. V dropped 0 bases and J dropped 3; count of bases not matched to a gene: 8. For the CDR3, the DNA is TGTGCCAGCAGCTTGGCCGTGAAGGGGGCAGACTATGGCTACACCTTC. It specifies CASSLAVKGADYGYTF.